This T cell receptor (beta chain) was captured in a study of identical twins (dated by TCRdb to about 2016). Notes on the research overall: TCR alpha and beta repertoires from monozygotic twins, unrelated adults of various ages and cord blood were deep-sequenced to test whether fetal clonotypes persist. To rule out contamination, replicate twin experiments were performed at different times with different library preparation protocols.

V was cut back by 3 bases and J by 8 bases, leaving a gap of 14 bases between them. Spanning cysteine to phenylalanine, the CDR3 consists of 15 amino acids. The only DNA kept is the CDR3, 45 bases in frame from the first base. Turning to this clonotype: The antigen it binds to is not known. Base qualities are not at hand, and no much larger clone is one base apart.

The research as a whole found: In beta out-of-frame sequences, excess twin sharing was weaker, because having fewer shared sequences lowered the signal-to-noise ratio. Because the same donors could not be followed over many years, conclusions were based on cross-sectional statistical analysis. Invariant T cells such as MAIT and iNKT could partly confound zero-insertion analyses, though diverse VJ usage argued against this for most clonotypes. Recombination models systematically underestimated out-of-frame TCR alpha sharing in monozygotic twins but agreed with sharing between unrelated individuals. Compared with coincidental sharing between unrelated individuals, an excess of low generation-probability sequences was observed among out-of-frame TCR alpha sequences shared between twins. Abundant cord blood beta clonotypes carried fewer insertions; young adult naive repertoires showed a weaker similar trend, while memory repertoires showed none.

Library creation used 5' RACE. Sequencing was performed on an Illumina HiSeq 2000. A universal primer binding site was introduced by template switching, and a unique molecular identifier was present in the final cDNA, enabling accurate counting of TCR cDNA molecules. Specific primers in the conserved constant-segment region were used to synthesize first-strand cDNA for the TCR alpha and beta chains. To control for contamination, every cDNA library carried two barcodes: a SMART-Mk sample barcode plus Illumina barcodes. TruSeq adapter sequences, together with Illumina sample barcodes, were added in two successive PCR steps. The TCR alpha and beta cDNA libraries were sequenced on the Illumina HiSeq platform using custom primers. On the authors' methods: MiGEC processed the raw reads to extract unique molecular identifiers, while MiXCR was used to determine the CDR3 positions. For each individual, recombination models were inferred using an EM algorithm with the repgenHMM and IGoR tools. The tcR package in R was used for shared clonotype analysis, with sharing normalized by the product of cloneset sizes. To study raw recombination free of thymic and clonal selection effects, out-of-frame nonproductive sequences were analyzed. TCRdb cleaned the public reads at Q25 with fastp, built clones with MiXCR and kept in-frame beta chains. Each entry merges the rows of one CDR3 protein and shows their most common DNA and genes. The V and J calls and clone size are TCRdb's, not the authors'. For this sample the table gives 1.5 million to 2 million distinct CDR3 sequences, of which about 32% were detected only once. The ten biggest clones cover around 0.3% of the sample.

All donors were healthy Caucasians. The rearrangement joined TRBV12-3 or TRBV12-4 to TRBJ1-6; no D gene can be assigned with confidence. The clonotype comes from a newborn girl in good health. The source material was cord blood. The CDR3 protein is CASSLFASADSPLHF. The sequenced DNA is TGTGCCAGCAGTTTGTTTGCTTCGGCGGATTCACCCCTCCACTTT.